This TCR beta chain derives from a study of T cell repertoires in aging, cancer and after chemotherapy. Overall study: The full dataset contained several million TCR reads.

Germline V CDR1 and CDR2: SGHNT, YYREEE (reference sequence). The V end was cut by 4 bases, the J end by 4 bases, with 20 bases between. This CDR3 region has 16 residues. Findings of the study overall: Compared with age-matched healthy donors, untreated hematological or solid cancer patients showed higher blood TCR clonality.

TRB rearrangements spanning V, D and J were amplified using mixed TRB-A/B primers. TCRdb passed the multiplex PCR reads through MiXCR, listing each CDR3 protein once. The sample lists about 5,200 distinct CDR3 sequences; roughly 28% were seen once. The template was genomic DNA from peripheral blood, not RNA. For this clonotype: Its antigen is as yet unknown.

The sequence derives from a human donor in good health. The chain couples TRBV5-4 to TRBJ1-1, with unresolved D. The material sequenced was blood. CDR3 in DNA: TGTGCCAGCAGCCCCCTCCAGGTTGGGGTCGGCACTGAAGCTTTCTTT. Residues: CASSPLQVGVGTEAFF.